These 19 T cell receptor beta chains were sequenced from one sample in a study of graft-versus-host responses after intestinal transplantation. The repertoire was sequenced with immunoSEQ multiplex PCR; TCRdb's copy has only in-frame clones and lacks some. The sample shows 24,000 or so clones, 82% of them seen only once. Their target antigens are unknown. The specimen was unstimulated CD8+ T cells sorted from spleen or lymph node cells, collected before transplant. The receptors originated from a human donor who was the organ donor for an intestinal transplant.

The rearrangement uses TRBV28 and TRBJ1-3; D remains unclear. Trimming removed 3 bases at V and 0 bases at J, with 6 bases between. The CDR3 length is 14 residues. Germline V gene data show CDR1 as MDHEN and CDR2 as SYDVKM. CDR3: CASSFQVSGNTIYF. CDR3 nucleotides: TGTGCCAGCAGTTTCCAAGTCTCTGGAAACACCATATATTTT.

The CDR3 loop is CASSQDPQLSTDTQYF. DNA of the CDR3: TGCGCCAGCAGCCAAGATCCACAGCTTAGCACAGATACGCAGTATTTT. This chain links TRBV4-3 with TRBJ2-3; D not certain. The CDR3 sequence is 16 residues long. The V end lost 0 bases, the J end lost 0 bases, and 10 bases lay between the germline ends. Per germline, CDR1 LGHNA and CDR2 YSLEER.

The rearrangement joins TRBV4-3 to TRBJ2-7; 7 nucleotides line up with TRBD1. Trimming cost V 0 bases and J 2 bases; bases outside gene matches: 7. Looked up from germline, CDR1 is LGHNA and CDR2 is YSLEER. This CDR3 comprises 16 residues. The CDR3 here is CASSQDERTGAYEQYF. CDR3 in DNA: TGCGCCAGCAGCCAAGATGAGCGAACAGGGGCCTACGAGCAGTACTTC.

V is TRBV15 and J is TRBJ1-5; no reliable D call. Germline assignment: CDR1 LNHNV and CDR2 YYDKDF (reference sequence). The V end lost 6 bases, the J end lost 6 bases, and 18 bases lay between the germline ends. CDR3 size: 15 residues. The CDR3 protein is CATSEARVPRQPQHF. CDR3 DNA sequence: TGTGCCACCAGTGAAGCAAGGGTACCTCGTCAGCCCCAGCATTTT.

The CDR3 sequence: CASSPLGANYGYTF. The CDR3 DNA is TGTGCCAGTAGCCCCCTGGGGGCGAACTATGGCTACACCTTC. V and J are TRBV19 and TRBJ1-2, with D possibly matching TRBD1 (6 bases). Germline CDR1 LNHDA, CDR2 SQIVND (reference sequence). With 6 bases removed from V and 2 bases from J, the gap between germline ends came to 13 bases. CDR3 length equals 14 residues.

The chain combines TRBV19 with TRBJ2-1; D unresolved. V dropped 6 bases and J dropped 5 bases, with 14 bases sitting between them. The CDR3 length is 14 residues. CDR1 is LNHDA and CDR2 is SQIVND in the germline V gene (reference sequence). The CDR3 DNA reads as TGTGCCAGTAGGCCCCCGGCTACGGACAATGAGCAGTTCTTC. It is translated as CASRPPATDNEQFF.

The chain recombines TRBV6-5 with TRBJ2-3; D is uncertain. V lost 6 bases to trimming and J lost 7 bases, with 14 bases between them. This CDR3 has 13 residues. Germline loops: CDR1 MNHEY, CDR2 SVGAGI. Here the CDR3 DNA reads TGTGCCAGCAGCCTCAGTTCCAGGTATACGCAGTATTTT. Translated: CASSLSSRYTQYF.

The chain employs TRBV5-3 and TRBJ1-1, with D maybe TRBD1 (6 bases). TRBV5-3 is noted as an ORF with a role that remains uncertain. The CDR3 is 13 residues long. V was shortened by 5 bases and J by 4 bases, with 12 bases between the two germline ends. The CDR3 DNA follows: TGTGCCAGAAGGCAGGGGTCGGTCACTGAAGCTTTCTTT. This sequence encodes CARRQGSVTEAFF.

The V call is TRBV4-2, the J call TRBJ2-7, with D possibly being TRBD2 (6 bases). CDR3 size: 15 residues. CDR1 and CDR2 from the germline V gene are LGHNA and YNFKEQ. The V gene lost 1 base and the J gene lost 4 bases, with 14 bases spanning the gap. This CDR3 is CASSQVRVGGYEQYF. CDR3 coding DNA: TGTGCCAGCAGCCAAGTAAGGGTCGGGGGTTACGAGCAGTACTTC.

This chain joins TRBV11-2 and TRBJ2-2; D unclear. With 5 bases removed from V and 0 bases from J, the gap between germline ends came to 7 bases. Germline V gene data show CDR1 as SGHAT and CDR2 as FQNNGV. This CDR3 has 14 residues. CDR3 coding DNA: TGTGCCAGCAGCACACGTGCGAACACCGGGGAGCTGTTTTTT. Its translation: CASSTRANTGELFF.

This chain connects TRBV6-1 to TRBJ2-7, with 12 nucleotides matching TRBD2. Germline assignment: CDR1 MNHNS and CDR2 SASEGT. The CDR3 length is 17 residues. After removal of 3 bases from V and 7 bases from J, the junction contained 13 bases not matched to a gene. The DNA for the CDR3 is TGTGCCAGCAGTGAGTGGGAGCGACTAGCGGGAGTAGTTGAGCAGTACTTC. It translates to CASSEWERLAGVVEQYF.

The sample holds one count of this clone. The rearrangement uses TRBV19 and TRBJ2-1, with D perhaps matching TRBD2 (6 bases). V lost 6 bases, J lost 0 bases, and 12 bases lay in between. This CDR3 is 15 amino acids long. In germline, CDR1 is LNHDA, CDR2 SQIVND (reference sequence). The CDR3 region is CASSSGVSSYNEQFF. The CDR3 nucleotides read TGTGCCAGTAGCTCGGGGGTGAGCTCCTACAATGAGCAGTTCTTC.

This clone was seen a few times. The rearrangement joins TRBV6-1 to TRBJ2-7; 8 bases agree with TRBD2. This CDR3 spans 14 amino acids. In germline, CDR1 is MNHNS, CDR2 SASEGT. V trimming: 7 bases; J trimming: 4 bases; junction bases outside the gene matches: 9. The DNA of the CDR3 is TGTGCCAGCATAGAACGGGGGGGCGGTTACGAGCAGTACTTC. It encodes CASIERGGGYEQYF.

This rearrangement joins TRBV27 to TRBJ2-1; no definite D call. This CDR3 has 13 residues. The germline V gene encodes CDR1 MNHEY and CDR2 SMNVEV (reference sequence). V lost 8 bases to trimming and J lost 7 bases, with 15 bases between them. The CDR3, as DNA: TGTGCCAGCGCCTTGGCCGCACTAAATGAGCAGTTCTTC. Protein: CASALAALNEQFF.

V gene TRBV7-9 combines with J gene TRBJ1-5; D is ambiguous. CDR3 length equals 14 residues. Germline CDR1 and CDR2: SEHNR and FQNEAQ (reference sequence). V was cut by 3 bases and J by 0 bases, with 6 bases left in between. This CDR3 reads CASSFGYSNQPQHF. The CDR3 nucleotides read TGTGCCAGCAGCTTCGGATATAGCAATCAGCCCCAGCATTTT. Looking up the rest from reference TRBV7-9 and TRBJ1-5 gives the full variable domain: DTGVSQNPRHKITKRGQNVTFRCDPISEHNRLYWYRQTLGQGPEFLTYFQNEAQLEKSRLLSDRFSAERPKGSFSTLEIQRTEQGDSAMYLCASSFGYSNQPQHFGDGTRLSIL.

CDR3 amino acids: CASSLAGGPRTEQFF. The CDR3 DNA sequence: TGTGCCAGCAGCTTAGCGGGAGGGCCTCGGACGGAGCAGTTCTTC. The chain joins TRBV7-9 to TRBJ2-1, with 7 bases that match TRBD2. Germline V CDR1 and CDR2: SEHNR, FQNEAQ (reference sequence). Trimming removed 0 bases from V and 10 bases from J; junction bases left unmatched: 9. The CDR3 loop spans 15 amino acids.

This clone was seen once. The rearrangement links TRBV7-9 to TRBJ2-5; D gene unclear. The CDR3 loop spans 11 amino acids. Trimming cost V 5 bases and J 5 bases, with 6 bases left between them. The V gene's germline CDR1 is SEHNR and CDR2 FQNEAQ (reference sequence). CDR3 residues: CASSDRETQYF. CDR3 in DNA: TGTGCCAGCAGCGATCGTGAGACCCAGTACTTC.

The rearrangement joins TRBV4-1 to TRBJ1-1; D call uncertain. Looked up from germline, CDR1 is MGHRA and CDR2 is YSYEKL. Trimming stripped 5 bases from V and 1 base from J, with 11 bases between. The CDR3 sequence is 14 residues long. The CDR3 protein is CASSSSPGNTEAFF. The CDR3 bases are TGCGCCAGCAGCTCTTCACCAGGGAACACTGAAGCTTTCTTT.

This rearrangement joins TRBV28 to TRBJ2-3, with 8 bases fitting TRBD1. The CDR3 spans 15 residues. Looked up from germline, CDR1 is MDHEN and CDR2 is SYDVKM. Losses at the gene ends were 8 bases for V and 2 bases for J; bases not matched to a gene: 9. In nucleotides, the CDR3 is TGTGCCAGCTCGACCGGGACAGGACTCACAGATACGCAGTATTTT. Residues: CASSTGTGLTDTQYF.